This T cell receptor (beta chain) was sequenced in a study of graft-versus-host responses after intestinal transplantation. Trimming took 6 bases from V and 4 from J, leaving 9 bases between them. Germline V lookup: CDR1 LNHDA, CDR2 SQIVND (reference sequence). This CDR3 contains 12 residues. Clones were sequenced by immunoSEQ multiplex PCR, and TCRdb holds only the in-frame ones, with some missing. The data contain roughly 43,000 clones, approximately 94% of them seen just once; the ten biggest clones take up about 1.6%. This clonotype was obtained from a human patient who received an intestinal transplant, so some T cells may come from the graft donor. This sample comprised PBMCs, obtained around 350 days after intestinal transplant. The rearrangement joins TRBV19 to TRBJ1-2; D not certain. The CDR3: CASRPGPYGYTF. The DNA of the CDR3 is TGTGCCAGTAGGCCAGGTCCCTATGGCTACACCTTC.